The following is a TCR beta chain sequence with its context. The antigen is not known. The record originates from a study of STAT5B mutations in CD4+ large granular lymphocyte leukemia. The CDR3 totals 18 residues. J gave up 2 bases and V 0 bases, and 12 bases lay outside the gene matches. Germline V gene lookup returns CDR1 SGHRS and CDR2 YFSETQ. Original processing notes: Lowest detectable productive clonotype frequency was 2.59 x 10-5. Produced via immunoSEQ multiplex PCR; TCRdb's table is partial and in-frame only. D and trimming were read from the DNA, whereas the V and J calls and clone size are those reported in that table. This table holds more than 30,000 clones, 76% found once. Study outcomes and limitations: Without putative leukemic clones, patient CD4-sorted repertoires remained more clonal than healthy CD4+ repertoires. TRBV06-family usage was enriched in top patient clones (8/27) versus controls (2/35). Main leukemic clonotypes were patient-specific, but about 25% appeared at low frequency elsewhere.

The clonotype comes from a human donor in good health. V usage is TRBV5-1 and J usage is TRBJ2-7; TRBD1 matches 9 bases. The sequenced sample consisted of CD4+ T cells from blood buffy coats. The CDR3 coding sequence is TGCGCCAGCAGCTTGGGGCCCTCTGACAGGGGGTCGACCTACGAGCAGTACTTC. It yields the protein CASSLGPSDRGSTYEQYF.